These T cell receptor beta chains were read from a single sample in a study of cytomegalovirus exposure and HLA in healthy donors. Assay: immunoSEQ multiplex PCR; the TCRdb copy retains only in-frame clones and omits some. The sample contains 90,000 to 150,000 clones, about 78% of which appear only once. The sample comprised PBMCs. All receptors derive from a woman between 40 and 55 years old in good health and CMV-seropositive. CDR3s include the opening cysteine and the closing phenylalanine or tryptophan. The order of the fields is V gene, D gene, J gene, clone size, CDR3 DNA, CDR3 protein. D genes are given only for firm matches. Where a row states a size, it is once, few, many or the class of an expanded clone; other rows omit it.

TRBV19	.	TRBJ1-2	.	TGTGCCAGTAGTACGAGACAGCTTAACTATGGCTACACCTTC	CASSTRQLNYGYTF
TRBV7-2	.	TRBJ1-1	.	TGTGCCAGCAGCCTGCAGGGAGGCACTGAAGCTTTCTTT	CASSLQGGTEAFF
TRBV18	TRBD1	TRBJ1-1	.	TGTGCCAGCTCACTCGGGACAGGGTTCAATCCGAACACTGAAGCTTTCTTT	CASSLGTGFNPNTEAFF
TRBV2	.	TRBJ2-4	.	TGTGCCAGCAGTGAAAGGGACTGGGAGTACTTC	CASSERDWEYF
TRBV5-4	.	TRBJ2-3	.	TGTGCCAGCAGCATACAAGAGAGGTATACGCAGTATTTT	CASSIQERYTQYF
TRBV18	TRBD1	TRBJ1-1	.	TGTGCCAGCTCACCACAGGGGCAGGGGGCCACTGAAGCTTTCTTT	CASSPQGQGATEAFF
TRBV30	TRBD1	TRBJ1-2	.	TGTGCCTGGAGCCCCTCCGACAGGGGCCTGTCTCCATCTAACTATGGCTACACCTTC	CAWSPSDRGLSPSNYGYTF
TRBV5-1	TRBD2	TRBJ2-1	.	TGCGCCAGCAGCTTTGGGACTAGCGGGGGTCTCAATGAGCAGTTCTTC	CASSFGTSGGLNEQFF
TRBV7-7	.	TRBJ2-5	once	TGTGCTAGCAGCGTCGGGGAGACCCAGTACTTC	CASSVGETQYF
TRBV7-7	.	TRBJ2-2	.	TGTGCTAGCAGCTCACGGACTACTACGAACACCGGGGAGCTGTTTTTT	CASSSRTTTNTGELFF
TRBV30	.	TRBJ1-4	.	TGTGCCTGGAGGAAACAGGGAAAGGGTGAAAAACTGTTTTTT	CAWRKQGKGEKLFF
TRBV19	.	TRBJ1-1	few	TGTGCCAGTAGTCCAGGAATGAACACTGAAGCTTTCTTT	CASSPGMNTEAFF
TRBV5-6	.	TRBJ1-1	.	TGTGCCAGCAGCGGGGCGGGGGGCGCGAGTAGCACTGAAGCTTTCTTT	CASSGAGGASSTEAFF
TRBV27	.	TRBJ1-5	.	TGTGCCAGCAGTTTGATGGGGGGGACGATGAACAATCAGCCCCAGCATTTT	CASSLMGGTMNNQPQHF
TRBV30	TRBD1	TRBJ2-4	.	TGTGCCTGGAGTGAGGGGCACAGGGGGCTTGGCATTCAGTACTTC	CAWSEGHRGLGIQYF
TRBV5-6	TRBD1	TRBJ1-1	.	TGTGCCAGCAGCGCCAGACTGACAGGGGGGAACACTGAAGCTTTCTTT	CASSARLTGGNTEAFF
TRBV12-5	.	TRBJ1-2	.	TGTGCTAGTGGTCCCCCGGTTCTATATGGCTACACCTTC	CASGPPVLYGYTF
TRBV6-5	TRBD1	TRBJ1-2	.	TGTGCCAGCAGTCCTACCGGGACAGGGGATGGCTACACCTTC	CASSPTGTGDGYTF
TRBV14	TRBD2	TRBJ2-1	.	TGTGCCAGCAGCCACTTTGGGTGGGCGCGGGGGGAGCAGTTCTTC	CASSHFGWARGEQFF
TRBV11-2	TRBD2	TRBJ2-7	few	TGTGCCAGCAGCCCTTCGAGGGGAGGGGCCTACGAGCAGTACTTC	CASSPSRGGAYEQYF
TRBV5-1	TRBD1	TRBJ1-3	.	TGCGCCAGCAGCCCACGGACAGGGCCTGGAAACACCATATATTTT	CASSPRTGPGNTIYF
TRBV6-5	.	TRBJ2-7	.	TGTGCCAGCAGCTCCTTGGACAGTGTTGGGTACGAGCAGTACTTC	CASSSLDSVGYEQYF
TRBV9	.	TRBJ2-7	.	TGTGCCAGCAGCGCCTTCGCCGGGACTGCGCTGAGTGAGCAGTACTTC	CASSAFAGTALSEQYF
TRBV7-2	.	TRBJ2-3	.	TGTGCCAGCAGCTTAGGGGGCTTAAGCACAGATACGCAGTATTTT	CASSLGGLSTDTQYF
TRBV5-1	TRBD1	TRBJ2-5	.	TGCGCCAGCAGCTTACCGACAGGGACCCAAGAGACCCAGTACTTC	CASSLPTGTQETQYF
TRBV7-7	TRBD1	TRBJ1-2	.	TGTGCCAGCAGCTTAGGGCGGTGGACAGGGGACTATGGCTACACCTTC	CASSLGRWTGDYGYTF
TRBV5-1	.	TRBJ1-1	.	TGCGCCAGCAGCCCGCGAGAGGGCCTCGTGTCTTTCTTT	CASSPREGLVSFF
TRBV7-2	TRBD2	TRBJ2-1	.	TGTGCCAGCAGCTTAGGGGTAGCGGGGGGGCCGGTTGAGCAGTTCTTC	CASSLGVAGGPVEQFF
TRBV27	.	TRBJ2-6	.	TGTGCCAGCTCCCACTCTGGGGCCAACGTCCTGACTTTC	CASSHSGANVLTF
TRBV6-1	.	TRBJ2-2	.	TGTGCCAGCACCTCCGGGGGGCTGAGCGGGGAGCTGTTTTTT	CASTSGGLSGELFF